This paragraph covers one T cell receptor beta chain sequence. Generated by immunoSEQ multiplex PCR, the TCRdb table keeps only in-frame clones and is missing some. The sample has 200,000 to 250,000 clones, around 81% seen once. Germline trimming cut 6 bases from V and 3 bases from J; bases unmatched to any gene: 7. CDR1 and CDR2 (germline): MNHEY, SVGAGI. The length of the CDR3 is 14 residues. Residents of 24 US areas, aged about 18 to 95 years, made up the participants. Assignments of participants to cohorts depended upon their own reported clinical history. The sample belongs to a study of blood T cell repertoires in COVID-19. Study-wide background: Researchers got acute and convalescent COVID-19 samples from the United States, Italy and Spain. Nucleic acid was either cDNA or gDNA, and it came from T cells, B-cell-depleted T cells, or PBMCs.

The rearrangement joins TRBV6-5 to TRBJ1-1; the match to TRBD1 covers 7 bases. The sample was PBMCs or T cells enriched from blood (not recorded which). The TCR was taken from a woman in her thirties or forties with acute COVID-19. The CDR3 bases are TGTGCCAGCAGCCGCGGACAGGAACACACTGAAGCTTTCTTT. This codes for CASSRGQEHTEAFF.